Listed below are T cell receptor beta chains from one sample, sequenced in a study of blood T cell repertoires in COVID-19. Sequencing was performed with immunoSEQ multiplex PCR; in TCRdb, only in-frame clones are kept and a portion is missing. The sample holds about 120,000 clones, about 86% seen once. Sequenced input: peripheral blood. The receptors shown here come from a woman aged 50 to 60 with acute or convalescent COVID-19. Both conserved end residues are part of each CDR3. Fields, in order: clone size, CDR3 length, V gene, J gene, D gene, CDR3 protein, CDR3 DNA. A D gene is named only where the DNA matches it firmly. Only some rows state a clone size, as once, few, many or a class for expanded clones.

>NA|15|TRBV25-1|TRBJ1-4|NA
CASSDPRTDNEKLFF
TGTGCCAGCAGTGATCCCCGGACAGACAATGAAAAACTGTTTTTT
>NA|16|TRBV5-4|TRBJ2-3|TRBD2
CASSLDTGGRGDTQYF
TGTGCCAGCAGCTTGGATACGGGAGGGCGGGGAGATACGCAGTATTTT
>once|13|TRBV24-1|TRBJ1-5|NA
CATSDRGNQPQHF
TGTGCCACCAGTGATCGGGGGAATCAGCCCCAGCATTTT
>once|16|TRBV2|TRBJ1-5|TRBD1
CASSVEGAQGGQPQHF
TGTGCCAGCAGTGTAGAGGGGGCCCAAGGTGGACAGCCCCAGCATTTT
>NA|16|TRBV5-5|TRBJ1-2|TRBD1
CASSLIRGAESYGYTF
TGTGCCAGCAGCTTAATCAGGGGGGCGGAGTCCTATGGCTACACCTTC
>NA|15|TRBV6-5|TRBJ2-1|TRBD2
CASSQGTSGGNEQFF
TGTGCCAGCAGTCAGGGGACTAGCGGGGGGAATGAGCAGTTCTTC
>NA|14|TRBV7-9|TRBJ2-1|NA
CASSPRSSYNEQFF
TGTGCCAGCAGCCCCCGGAGCTCCTACAATGAGCAGTTCTTC
>NA|17|TRBV5-1|TRBJ2-3|NA
CASSLGLGGAPTDTQYF
TGCGCCAGCAGCTTGGGACTAGGAGGGGCCCCCACAGATACGCAGTATTTT
>NA|15|TRBV18|TRBJ1-2|NA
CASSPPGGRIYGYTF
TGTGCCAGCTCACCACCAGGAGGTAGGATCTATGGCTACACCTTC
>few|14|TRBV18|TRBJ1-2|TRBD1
CASSPTGGWDGYTF
TGTGCCAGCTCACCTACAGGGGGCTGGGATGGCTACACCTTC
>NA|15|TRBV7-9|TRBJ1-2|TRBD1
CASSLDRGDPGGYTF
TGTGCCAGCAGCTTGGACAGGGGGGATCCTGGTGGCTACACCTTC
>NA|14|TRBV7-2|TRBJ2-1|TRBD1
CASSLGQAPTEQFF
TGTGCCAGCAGCCTCGGACAGGCTCCCACTGAGCAGTTCTTC
>NA|15|TRBV6-2/TRBV6-3|TRBJ1-2|NA
CASSLAPRGNYGYTF
TGTGCCAGCAGTTTGGCCCCACGGGGTAACTATGGCTACACCTTC
>NA|14|TRBV18|TRBJ2-7|TRBD2
CASSPTAGGNEQYF
TGTGCCAGCTCACCCACAGCGGGGGGAAACGAGCAGTACTTC
>NA|15|TRBV18|TRBJ2-2|NA
CASSPGTGSYGELFF
TGTGCCAGCTCACCTGGCACAGGGAGCTACGGGGAGCTGTTTTTT
>NA|14|TRBV7-2|TRBJ2-7|TRBD1
CASSLAGGGYEQYF
TGTGCCAGCAGCTTAGCAGGGGGCGGCTACGAGCAGTACTTC
>NA|13|TRBV15|TRBJ2-3|NA
CATSRGSSDTQYF
TGTGCCACCTCTCGGGGGTCATCAGATACGCAGTATTTT
>NA|18|TRBV11-2|TRBJ1-3|TRBD1
CASSQLDRGLTYGNTIYF
TGTGCCAGCAGCCAGCTGGACAGGGGGTTGACATACGGAAACACCATATATTTT
>once|16|TRBV9|TRBJ2-7|TRBD1
CASSVTPGQGYYEQYF
TGTGCCAGCAGCGTGACACCGGGACAGGGATACTACGAGCAGTACTTC
>NA|13|TRBV7-2|TRBJ1-1|NA
CASSPRGNTEAFF
TGTGCCAGCAGCCCCCGCGGGAACACTGAAGCTTTCTTT
>NA|14|TRBV19|TRBJ2-2|NA
CASSISGNTGELFF
TGTGCCAGTAGTATCTCAGGGAACACCGGGGAGCTGTTTTTT
>NA|15|TRBV6-5|TRBJ2-7|TRBD1
CASRATGGVYYEQYF
TGTGCCAGCAGGGCTACAGGGGGCGTCTACTACGAGCAGTACTTC
>few|15|TRBV21-1|TRBJ1-4|NA
CASSKAGQRMEKLFF
TGTGCCAGCAGCAAAGCGGGACAACGGATGGAAAAACTGTTTTTT